This TCR beta chain was captured by sequencing in a study of blood T cell repertoires in COVID-19. The wider study: Acute and convalescent COVID-19 samples came from the United States, Italy and Spain. PBMCs, B-cell-depleted T cells, or T cells provided the cDNA or gDNA that made up the material.

From germline, CDR1 is SGHVS and CDR2 FQNEAQ. V was pared by 0 bases and J by 8 bases, with 14 bases of the junction left unmatched. This CDR3 has 18 amino acids. Per the authors' pipeline: Estimates of nucleated cell counts were drawn from the amplification of reference gene primers. Generated by immunoSEQ multiplex PCR, the TCRdb table keeps only in-frame clones and is missing some. V and J calls and clone size come straight from that table; D and trimming were deduced from the DNA. Of about 66,000 clones in the sample, around 84% were seen once. The sequenced sample was peripheral blood. The rearrangement uses TRBV7-8 and TRBJ2-1, with TRBD2 matching over 9 bases. This TCR was sampled from a man over 45 with active COVID-19. The CDR3 is CASSLAIISGSAVDEQFF. The CDR3 DNA reads TGTGCCAGCAGCTTAGCTATTATTAGCGGGAGCGCAGTCGATGAGCAGTTCTTC.